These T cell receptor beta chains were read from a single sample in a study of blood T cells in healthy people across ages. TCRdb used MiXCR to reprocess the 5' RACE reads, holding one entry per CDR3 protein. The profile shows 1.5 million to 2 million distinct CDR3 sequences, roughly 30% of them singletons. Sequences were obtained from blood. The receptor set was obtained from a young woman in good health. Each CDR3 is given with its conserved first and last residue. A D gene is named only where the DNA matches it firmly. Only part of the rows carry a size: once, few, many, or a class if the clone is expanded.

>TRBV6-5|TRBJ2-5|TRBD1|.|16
TGTGCCAGCAGTTGGACCGGGACAGGGAACCAAGAGACCCAGTACTTC
CASSWTGTGNQETQYF
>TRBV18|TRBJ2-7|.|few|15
TGTGCCAGCTCACCACCGCCAGGGAGCTCCTACGAGCAGTACTTC
CASSPPPGSSYEQYF
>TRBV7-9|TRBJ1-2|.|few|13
TGTGCCAGCAGCCAGGGACGGACCTATGACTACACCTTC
CASSQGRTYDYTF
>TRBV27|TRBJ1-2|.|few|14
TGTGCCAGCAGGAAACCTGGGACTGTCTATGGCTACACCTTC
CASRKPGTVYGYTF
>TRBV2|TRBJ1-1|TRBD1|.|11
TGTGCCAGCATGAGCGGACAGGGAGCTTTCTTT
CASMSGQGAFF
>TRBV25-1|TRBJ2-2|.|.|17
TGTGCCAGCAGTGTTAGCCCCGGGACGAGGAACACCGGGGAGCTGTTTTTT
CASSVSPGTRNTGELFF
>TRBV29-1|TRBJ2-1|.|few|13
TGCAGCGTTGAAGAGTTCGTCACGGCTGAGCAGTTCTTC
CSVEEFVTAEQFF
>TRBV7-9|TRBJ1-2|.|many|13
TGTGCCAGCAGCCACGGACAGAACTATGGCTACACCTTC
CASSHGQNYGYTF
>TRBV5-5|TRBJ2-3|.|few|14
TGTGCCAGCAGCAAAACTGGCAGCACAGATACGCAGTATTTT
CASSKTGSTDTQYF
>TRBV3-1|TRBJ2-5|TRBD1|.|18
TGTGCCAGCAGCCAAGATCTATCGGACAGGGATGCAGGAGAGACCCAGTACTTC
CASSQDLSDRDAGETQYF
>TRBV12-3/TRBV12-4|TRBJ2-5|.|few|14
TGTGCCAGCAACTCGATAGGAGGGGTAGAGACCCAGTACTTC
CASNSIGGVETQYF
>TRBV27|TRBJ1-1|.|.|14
TGTGCCAGCAGGATGGGTGGCTCGAACACTGAAGCTTTCTTT
CASRMGGSNTEAFF
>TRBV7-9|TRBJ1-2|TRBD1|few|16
TGTGCCAGCAGCCGAGGAGGGGGACAGGCCTGGGGGGGCTACACCTTC
CASSRGGGQAWGGYTF
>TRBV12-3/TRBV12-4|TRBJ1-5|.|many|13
TGTGCCAGCAGTCCTCGGGGCAATCAGCCCCAGCATTTT
CASSPRGNQPQHF
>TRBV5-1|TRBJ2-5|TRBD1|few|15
TGCGCCAGCAGACACGCCACAGGGGGAGCAGAGACCCAGTACTTC
CASRHATGGAETQYF
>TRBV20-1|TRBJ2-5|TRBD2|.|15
TGCAGTGCTAGATTAAGCGGGGGGGCCGGGAATGAGCAGTACTTC
CSARLSGGAGNEQYF
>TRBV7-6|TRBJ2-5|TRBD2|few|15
TGTGCCAGCAGCTGGCTAGCGGGGGCCCAAGAGACCCAGTACTTC
CASSWLAGAQETQYF
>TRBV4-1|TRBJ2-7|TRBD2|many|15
TGCGCCAGCAGCCAAATCCTAGCGGGAATAAACGAGCAGTACTTC
CASSQILAGINEQYF
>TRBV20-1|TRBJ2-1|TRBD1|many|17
TGCAGTGCTAGTTTGTTCGCAGGACACAGGGGGCGAGGTGAGCAGTTCTTC
CSASLFAGHRGRGEQFF
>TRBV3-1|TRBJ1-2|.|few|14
TGTGCCAGCAGCCAAGGTCAGGGATCGCTCGGCTACACCTTC
CASSQGQGSLGYTF
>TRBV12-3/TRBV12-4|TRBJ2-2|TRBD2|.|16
TGTGCCATCACCACCACGCCGGCTAGCGGGGTCGGGGAGCTGTTTTTT
CAITTTPASGVGELFF
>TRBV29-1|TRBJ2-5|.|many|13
TGCAGCGTTGAAGATCCGGCAGGGGAGACCCAGTACTTC
CSVEDPAGETQYF
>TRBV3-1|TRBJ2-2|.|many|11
TGTGCCAGCAGCCAAGGCGGGGAGCTGTTTTTT
CASSQGGELFF
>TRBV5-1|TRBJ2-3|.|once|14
TGCGCCGGCGGCGGGTCGGGAACCGCAGATACGCAGTATTTT
CAGGGSGTADTQYF
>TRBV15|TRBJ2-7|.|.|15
TGTGCCACCAGCCTCCGGGACACCAGCTCCTACGAGCAGTACTTC
CATSLRDTSSYEQYF
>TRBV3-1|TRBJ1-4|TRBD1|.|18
TGTGCCAGCAGCCCCCCTCCCGGGACAGGGGGTGGTAATGAAAAACTGTTTTTT
CASSPPPGTGGGNEKLFF
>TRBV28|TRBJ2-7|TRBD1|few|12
TGTGCCATCACAGGGGACTCCTACGAGCAGTACTTC
CAITGDSYEQYF
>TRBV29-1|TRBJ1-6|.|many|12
TGCAGCGTTGTAGAGAATAATTCACCCCTCCACTTT
CSVVENNSPLHF
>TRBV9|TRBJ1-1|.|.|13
TGTGCCAGCAGCGTCGGGATGGGCACTGAAGCTTTCTTT
CASSVGMGTEAFF
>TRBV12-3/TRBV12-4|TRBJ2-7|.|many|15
TGTGCCAGCAGTTTTTACCTAGACAGAACCTACGAGCAGTACTTC
CASSFYLDRTYEQYF
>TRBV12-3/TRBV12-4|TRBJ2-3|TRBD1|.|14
TGTGCCAGCACGAGGACAGGGGGCGCAGATACGCAGTATTTT
CASTRTGGADTQYF
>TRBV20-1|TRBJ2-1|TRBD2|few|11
TGCAGCGGGAGGATCTACAATGAGCAGTTCTTC
CSGRIYNEQFF
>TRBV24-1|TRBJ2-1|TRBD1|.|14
TGTGCCACCAGTGATCCGGGACAGAACAATGAGCAGTTCTTC
CATSDPGQNNEQFF
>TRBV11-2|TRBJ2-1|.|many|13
TGTGCCAGCAGCTTACGGGCTAGCGATGAGCAGTTCTTC
CASSLRASDEQFF
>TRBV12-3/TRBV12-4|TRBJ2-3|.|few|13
TGTGCCAGCAGCAGGGACGGCGGATATACGCAGTATTTT
CASSRDGGYTQYF
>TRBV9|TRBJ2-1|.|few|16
TGTGCCAGCAGCGTAATTAGCGACAACTCCGTCCATGAGCAGTTCTTC
CASSVISDNSVHEQFF
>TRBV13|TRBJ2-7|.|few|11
TGTGCCAGAGGAAGGGGAAACGAGCAGTACTTC
CARGRGNEQYF
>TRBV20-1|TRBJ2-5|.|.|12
TGCAGTGCCAGGTCGTCCCAAGAGGCCCAGTACTTC
CSARSSQEAQYF
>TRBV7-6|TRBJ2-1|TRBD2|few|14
TGTGCCAGCACCGTAGCGGGCGGGTACAATGAGCAGTTCTTC
CASTVAGGYNEQFF
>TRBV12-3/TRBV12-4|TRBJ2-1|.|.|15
TGTGCCAGCAGACGCGGGCAGGGGGGCCCCAATGAGCAGTTCTTC
CASRRGQGGPNEQFF
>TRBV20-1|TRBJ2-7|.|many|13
TGCAGTGCTAGAGCATGGGGATCCTACGAGCAGTACTTC
CSARAWGSYEQYF
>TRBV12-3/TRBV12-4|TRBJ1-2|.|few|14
TGTGCCAGCAGCCCCGACTCCGGCCGATCTGGCTACACCTTC
CASSPDSGRSGYTF
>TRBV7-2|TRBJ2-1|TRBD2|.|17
TGTGCCAGCAGCTTACCCCTTGGGGCTAGCGGTTACAATGAGCAGTTCTTC
CASSLPLGASGYNEQFF
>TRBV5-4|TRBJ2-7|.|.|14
TGTGCCAGCAGCTCACCAGGAATGGCCTACGAGCAGTACTTC
CASSSPGMAYEQYF
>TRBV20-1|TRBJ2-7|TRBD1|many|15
TGCAGTGCTAGAGACTTGGACAGGGGAAAAGGCGAGCAGTACTTC
CSARDLDRGKGEQYF
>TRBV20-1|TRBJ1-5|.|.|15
TGCAGTGCTAGAAGGGAGCCAGGGAGCAATCAGCCCCAGCATTTT
CSARREPGSNQPQHF
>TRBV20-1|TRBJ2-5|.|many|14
TGCAGTGCTACGCCAGGGAGAGCGGGAGAGACCCAGTACTTC
CSATPGRAGETQYF
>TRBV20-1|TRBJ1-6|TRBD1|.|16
TGCAGTGCTGGCGGGGTAGGGGGCGCATCGGCTTCACCCCTCCACTTT
CSAGGVGGASASPLHF
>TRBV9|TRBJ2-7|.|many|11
TGTGCCAGCAGCGTAGTTTACGAGCAGTACTTC
CASSVVYEQYF
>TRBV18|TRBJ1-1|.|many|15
TGTGCCAGCTCACCAGGGACACTCCTGAACACTGAAGCTTTCTTT
CASSPGTLLNTEAFF
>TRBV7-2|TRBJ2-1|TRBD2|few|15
TGTGCCATCAGCTTCGGACTAGCGGCCCCGTATGAGCAGTTCTTC
CAISFGLAAPYEQFF
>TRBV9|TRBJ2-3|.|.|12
TGTGCCAGCAGCGTAGCGTCAGATACGCAGTATTTT
CASSVASDTQYF
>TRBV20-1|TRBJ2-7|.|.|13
TGCAGTGCTAGAGACCAGCCCGATTATGAGCAGTACTTC
CSARDQPDYEQYF
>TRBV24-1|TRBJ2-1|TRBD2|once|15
TGTGCCACCAGTTCCGGGACTAGCGGTCGCGGGGAGCAGTTCTTC
CATSSGTSGRGEQFF